These 26 T cell receptor beta chains were all obtained from the same sample, sequenced in a study of blood T cell repertoires in COVID-19. Assay used: immunoSEQ multiplex PCR; TCRdb lists only in-frame clones, some missing. The data hold fewer than 350,000 clones, with about nine tenths observed a single time. The sample consisted of peripheral blood. Receptors originate from a woman aged 25 to 45 with COVID-19, enrolled during active disease.

This clone was picked up one time. The chain links TRBV2 to TRBJ2-2, with 14 bases aligning to TRBD2. CDR1 is SNHLY, CDR2 FYNNEI, per germline. Unmatched junction bases numbered 4, after V lost 6 bases and J lost 4 bases. The CDR3 contains 16 residues. CDR3 bases: TGTGCCAGCAGAGGGACTAGCGGGAGTCCCACCGGGGAGCTGTTTTTT. Translation: CASRGTSGSPTGELFF.

This chain's CDR3 is CASKGGGQAQETQYF. CDR3 in DNA: TGTGCCAGCAAGGGCGGGGGACAGGCCCAAGAGACCCAGTACTTC. The V and J genes are TRBV28 and TRBJ2-5; D may be TRBD1 (8 bases). Trimming left V 7 bases short and J 1 base short, with 16 bases between. This CDR3 has 15 amino acids. Germline CDR1 is MDHEN and CDR2 is SYDVKM.

This clone has a handful of counts. The chain combines TRBV5-1 with TRBJ2-7; maybe TRBD1 (5 bases). CDR1 is SGHRS, CDR2 YFSETQ, per germline. The V and J ends lost 1 base and 7 bases respectively, with 15 bases between them. This CDR3 is built from 14 residues. The CDR3 DNA reads as TGCGCCAGCAGCTTGACCAGGGCCACGAGGGAGCAGTACTTC. Protein sequence: CASSLTRATREQYF.

This chain links TRBV10-3 with TRBJ1-1; TRBD1 matches at 8 bases. The CDR3 runs to 15 residues. V was pared by 4 bases and J by 1 base, with 5 bases of the junction left unmatched. The germline CDR1 and CDR2 sequences are ENHRY and SYGVKD. CDR3: CAISAGQGENTEAFF. In DNA, the CDR3 is TGTGCCATCAGTGCCGGACAGGGTGAGAACACTGAAGCTTTCTTT.

The chain joins TRBV20-1 to TRBJ1-1; TRBD1 might be the D (6 bases). The CDR3 contains 14 residues. The V gene's germline CDR1 is DFQATT and CDR2 SNEGSKA (reference sequence). V was pared by 3 bases and J by 11 bases, with 22 bases between. In DNA, the CDR3 is TGCAGTGCTAGTCTAACGGCACAGGGCCACGGGGCTTTCTTT. Translating it yields CSASLTAQGHGAFF.

V and J are TRBV10-3 and TRBJ2-7, with 9 bases lining up with TRBD2. This CDR3 has 12 amino acids. V trimming: 11 bases; J trimming: 4 bases; junction bases outside the gene matches: 6. Germline CDR1 and CDR2: ENHRY and SYGVKD. CDR3 sequence (DNA): TGTGCCGCCAGGCGGGAGGGTTACGAGCAGTACTTC. Its protein product is CAARREGYEQYF.

The chain's CDR3 is CASRSTGTNYNEQFF. The CDR3 DNA is TGTGCCAGCAGGTCGACCGGGACTAACTACAATGAGCAGTTCTTC. The genes are TRBV7-2 and TRBJ2-1; 7 bases agree with TRBD2. The CDR3 is made up of 15 amino acids. Germline V gives CDR1 SGHTA, CDR2 FQGNSA. The V segment lost 6 bases and the J segment 3 bases; nucleotides outside the gene matches: 8.

The chain recombines TRBV5-5 with TRBJ2-1; 15 bases map to TRBD2. Germline CDR1 is SGHKS and CDR2 is YYEKEE (reference sequence). The CDR3 extends over 18 amino acids. Germline trimming cut 3 bases from V and 9 bases from J; bases unmatched to any gene: 13. CDR3 in amino acids: CASSSGLAGGPRGVEQFF. In nucleotides, the CDR3 is TGTGCCAGCAGCTCTGGACTAGCGGGAGGGCCGAGAGGGGTTGAGCAGTTCTTC.

This chain uses TRBV11-3 with TRBJ2-2; TRBD2 matches 11 bases. The CDR3 runs 18 residues. The germline CDR1 and CDR2 sequences are SGHNT and YENEEA. Trimming at V came to 4 bases and at J to 5 bases, leaving 12 bases not matched to a gene. The CDR3 is CASSSPRTSGRYTGELFF. DNA for the CDR3: TGTGCCAGCAGCTCTCCACGAACTAGCGGGAGATATACCGGGGAGCTGTTTTTT.

The chain has TRBV4-3 and TRBJ2-7; the D is unclear. Germline-derived CDR1 and CDR2 are LGHNA and YSLEER. Trimming took 0 bases from V and 2 from J, leaving 8 bases between them. This CDR3 has 14 amino acids. CDR3 in amino acids: CASSQDDTTYEQYF. As DNA, the CDR3 is TGCGCCAGCAGCCAAGATGACACCACCTACGAGCAGTACTTC.

The V gene is TRBV3-1 (or the pseudogene TRBV3-2), the J gene TRBJ2-7, with D perhaps TRBD2 (7 bases). This CDR3 is 17 amino acids long. Germline loops: CDR1 LGHDT, CDR2 YNNKEL (reference sequence). Trimming removed 6 bases from V and 6 bases from J, with 27 bases in between. The CDR3 loop reads CASSPGTGSNRGAEQYF. CDR3 nucleotide sequence: TGTGCCAGCAGTCCCGGGACCGGTAGTAATCGGGGGGCCGAGCAGTACTTC.

This clone was counted between two and nine times. This chain connects TRBV9 to TRBJ1-2, with D hard to call. Germline CDR1 SGDLS, CDR2 YYNGEE. Trimming stripped 4 bases from V and 5 bases from J, with 9 bases between. The CDR3 contains 12 residues. This CDR3 is CASSTPPYGYTF. The CDR3, as DNA: TGTGCCAGCAGCACTCCGCCTTATGGCTACACCTTC. The full variable domain, with the rest looked up from reference TRBV9 and TRBJ1-2, is DSGVTQTPKHLITATGQRVTLRCSPRSGDLSVYWYQQSLDQGLQFLIQYYNGEERAKGNILERFSAQQFPDLHSELNLSSLELGDSALYFCASSTPPYGYTFGSGTRLTVV.

This clone came up once. The chain links TRBV7-2 to TRBJ2-1, with D maybe TRBD1 (6 bases). Trimming removed 3 bases from V and 3 bases from J, with 18 bases in between. The germline gives CDR1 SGHTA, CDR2 FQGNSA. The CDR3 consists of 17 residues. CDR3 coding DNA: TGTGCCAGCAGCTTCTACTCCGGGACACCAAACTACAATGAGCAGTTCTTC. Encoded protein: CASSFYSGTPNYNEQFF.

This sequence joins TRBV5-6 and TRBJ1-1; D gene ambiguous. CDR3 length: 14 amino acids. The germline V and J ends were trimmed by 0 bases and 1 base, with 7 bases remaining between them. Germline CDR1 is SGHDT and CDR2 is YYEEEE. CDR3 residues: CASSLGRENTEAFF. In DNA form, the CDR3 reads TGTGCCAGCAGCTTGGGACGGGAGAACACTGAAGCTTTCTTT.

The chain uses TRBV7-9 and TRBJ1-6; D ambiguous. Trimming shortened V by 5 bases and J by 10 bases, and 15 bases separated the two germline ends. Germline V lookup: CDR1 SEHNR, CDR2 FQNEAQ (reference sequence). CDR3 length equals 14 residues. DNA of the CDR3: TGTGCCAGCAGCCCGAGTACCAAGAGATCACCCCTCCACTTT. Amino acids: CASSPSTKRSPLHF.

The chain recombines TRBV30 with TRBJ2-3; unclear D gene. Germline V CDR1 and CDR2: GTSNPN, SVGIG (reference sequence). This CDR3 is built from 15 residues. Trimming shortened V by 1 base and J by 0 bases, and 11 bases separated the two germline ends. The chain's CDR3 is CAWSGLGPSTDTQYF. CDR3 sequence (DNA): TGTGCCTGGAGTGGGCTAGGTCCCAGCACAGATACGCAGTATTTT.

The chain employs TRBV6-5 and TRBJ2-1; D not resolved. The CDR3 covers 13 residues. Trimming removed 6 bases from V and 0 bases from J, with 6 bases in between. CDR1 MNHEY and CDR2 SVGAGI come from the germline V gene. In DNA, the CDR3 is TGTGCCAGCAGCTCTAGCTCCTACAATGAGCAGTTCTTC. It translates to CASSSSSYNEQFF.

This clone came up once. V is TRBV4-3 and J is TRBJ1-3; tentatively, D is TRBD1 (6 bases). The CDR3 length is 15 residues. CDR1 is LGHNA, CDR2 YSLEER, per germline. The germline V and J ends were trimmed by 1 base and 4 bases, with 11 bases remaining between them. The CDR3 is CASSQGAGVGNTIYF. The CDR3 DNA follows: TGCGCCAGCAGCCAAGGCGCAGGGGTCGGAAACACCATATATTTT.

This chain connects TRBV7-9 to TRBJ2-1; 9 bases match TRBD1. J gave up 6 bases and V 5 bases, and 5 bases lay outside the gene matches. Germline V gene sequence: CDR1 SEHNR, CDR2 FQNEAQ (reference sequence). The CDR3 sequence is 14 residues long. CDR3 amino acids: CASSALDRGNEQFF. CDR3 nucleotides: TGTGCCAGCAGCGCATTGGACAGGGGCAATGAGCAGTTCTTC.

The chain joins TRBV28 to TRBJ2-1; D is uncertain. CDR1 and CDR2 (germline): MDHEN, SYDVKM. The CDR3 has 12 amino acids. V was trimmed by 3 bases and J by 9 bases, leaving 9 bases between them. CDR3 sequence: CASSLADGEQFF. The CDR3 DNA reads TGTGCCAGCAGTTTGGCCGATGGTGAGCAGTTCTTC.

This clone came up once. The rearrangement joins TRBV5-5 to TRBJ1-5, with 11 bases lining up with TRBD1. This CDR3 is built from 17 residues. Germline CDR1 and CDR2: SGHKS and YYEKEE (reference sequence). J was trimmed by 2 bases and V by 0 bases; bases with no gene match: 4. The CDR3 loop is CASSLGVGQGGNQPQHF. The CDR3 region has the DNA TGTGCCAGCAGCTTGGGGGTGGGACAGGGGGGCAATCAGCCCCAGCATTTT.

The J gene is TRBJ1-3, the V gene TRBV30, with D perhaps matching TRBD1 (6 bases). Germline loops: CDR1 GTSNPN, CDR2 SVGIG (reference sequence). Trimming stripped 3 bases from V and 3 bases from J, with 12 bases between. The CDR3 length is 14 residues. The CDR3 reads CAWRATGFGNTIYF. The CDR3 DNA follows: TGTGCCTGGAGGGCTACAGGGTTTGGAAACACCATATATTTT.

This clone was seen only a few times. The J gene is TRBJ1-2, the V gene TRBV5-8; the D is unclear. Germline CDR1 reads SGHTS; CDR2 reads YDEGEE. This CDR3 spans 14 amino acids. V was pared by 2 bases and J by 4 bases, with 12 bases between. The CDR3 DNA sequence: TGTGCCAGCAGCTTTCTCGGCAGGCGCTATGGCTACACCTTC. Encoded protein: CASSFLGRRYGYTF.

V gene TRBV6-5 combines with J gene TRBJ2-7; possible D gene TRBD1, 6 bases. This CDR3 contains 14 residues. Germline V CDR1 and CDR2: MNHEY, SVGAGI. The V end lost 0 bases, the J end lost 5 bases, and 11 bases lay between the germline ends. CDR3 DNA: TGTGCCAGCAGTTACTCGGGCAGGGGCAACGAGCAGTACTTC. Encoded protein: CASSYSGRGNEQYF.

The rearrangement joins TRBV15 to TRBJ2-4; no clear D gene. The V end was cut by 1 base, the J end by 0 bases, with 10 bases between. This CDR3 has 16 residues. Germline lookup yields CDR1 LNHNV and CDR2 YYDKDF (reference sequence). CDR3 region: CATSRGPVAAKNIQYF. In DNA, the CDR3 is TGTGCCACCAGCAGAGGCCCGGTTGCAGCCAAAAACATTCAGTACTTC.

This chain uses TRBV10-3 with TRBJ1-4; D remains unclear. Germline V gives CDR1 ENHRY, CDR2 SYGVKD. The germline V and J ends were trimmed by 2 bases and 10 bases, with 11 bases remaining between them. This CDR3 spans 13 amino acids. The DNA for the CDR3 is TGTGCCATCAGTGAGGCGGGAGGCGGAAAACTGTTTTTT. This gives the protein CAISEAGGGKLFF.